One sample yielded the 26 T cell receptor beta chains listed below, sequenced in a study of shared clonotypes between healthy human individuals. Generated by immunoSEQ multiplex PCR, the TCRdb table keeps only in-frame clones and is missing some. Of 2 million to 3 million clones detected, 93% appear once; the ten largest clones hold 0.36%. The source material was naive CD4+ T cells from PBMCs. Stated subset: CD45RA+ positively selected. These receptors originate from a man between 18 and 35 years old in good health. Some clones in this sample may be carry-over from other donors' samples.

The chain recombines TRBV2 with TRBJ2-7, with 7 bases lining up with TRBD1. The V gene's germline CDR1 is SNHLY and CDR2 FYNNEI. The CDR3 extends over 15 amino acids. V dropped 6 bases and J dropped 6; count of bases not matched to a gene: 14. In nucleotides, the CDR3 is TGTGCCAGCAGCCTCAGGGGGAAGGCTCTGTCCGAGCAGTACTTC. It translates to CASSLRGKALSEQYF.

This chain's CDR3 is CASSLAGTGATYEQYF. The CDR3, as DNA: TGCGCCAGCAGCTTGGCCGGGACAGGGGCCACCTACGAGCAGTACTTC. The V call is TRBV5-1, the J call TRBJ2-7, with 10 bases aligning to TRBD1. The CDR3 consists of 16 residues. Germline V gene lookup returns CDR1 SGHRS and CDR2 YFSETQ. V shed 0 bases and J 2 bases; nucleotides not matched to a gene: 5.

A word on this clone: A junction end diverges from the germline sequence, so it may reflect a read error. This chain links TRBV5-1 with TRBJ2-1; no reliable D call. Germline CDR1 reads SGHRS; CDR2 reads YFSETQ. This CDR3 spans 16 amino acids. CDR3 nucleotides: TGCGCCAGCAGCTTGGGAGTCCGAGACTCCTCCAATGAGCAGTTCTTC. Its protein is CASSLGVRDSSNEQFF.

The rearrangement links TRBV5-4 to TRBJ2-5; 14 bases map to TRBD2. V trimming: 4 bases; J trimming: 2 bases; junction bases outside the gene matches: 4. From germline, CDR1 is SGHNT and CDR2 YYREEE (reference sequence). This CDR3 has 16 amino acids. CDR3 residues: CASSPGLAGGQETQYF. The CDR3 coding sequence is TGTGCCAGCAGCCCCGGACTAGCGGGAGGACAAGAGACCCAGTACTTC. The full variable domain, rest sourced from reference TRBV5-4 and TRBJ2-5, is ETGVTQSPTHLIKTRGQQVTLRCSSQSGHNTVSWYQQALGQGPQFIFQYYREEENGRGNFPPRFSGLQFPNYSSELNVNALELDDSALYLCASSPGLAGGQETQYFGPGTRLLVL.

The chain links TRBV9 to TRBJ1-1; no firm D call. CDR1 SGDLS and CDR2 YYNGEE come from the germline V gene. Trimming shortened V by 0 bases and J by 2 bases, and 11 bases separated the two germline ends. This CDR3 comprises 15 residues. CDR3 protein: CASSVVGQANTEAFF. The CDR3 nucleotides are TGTGCCAGCAGCGTAGTCGGGCAGGCTAACACTGAAGCTTTCTTT.

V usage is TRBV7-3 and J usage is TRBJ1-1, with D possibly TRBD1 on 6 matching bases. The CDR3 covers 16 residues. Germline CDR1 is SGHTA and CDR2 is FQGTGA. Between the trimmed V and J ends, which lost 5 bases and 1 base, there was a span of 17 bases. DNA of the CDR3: TGTGCCAGCAGCCCCCTTGCCAGGGGCTCGAACACTGAAGCTTTCTTT. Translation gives CASSPLARGSNTEAFF.

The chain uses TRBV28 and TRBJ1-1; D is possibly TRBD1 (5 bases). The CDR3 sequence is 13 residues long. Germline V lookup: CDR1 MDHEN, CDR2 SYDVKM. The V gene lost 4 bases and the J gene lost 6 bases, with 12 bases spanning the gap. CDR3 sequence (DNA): TGTGCCAGCAGTTCCGCCGACAGAGCTGAAGCTTTCTTT. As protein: CASSSADRAEAFF.

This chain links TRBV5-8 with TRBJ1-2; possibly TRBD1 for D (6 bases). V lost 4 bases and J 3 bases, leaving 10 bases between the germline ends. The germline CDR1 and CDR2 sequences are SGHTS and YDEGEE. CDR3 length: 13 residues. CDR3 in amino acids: CASSPDRYYGYTF. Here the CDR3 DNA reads TGTGCCAGCAGCCCGGACAGATACTATGGCTACACCTTC.

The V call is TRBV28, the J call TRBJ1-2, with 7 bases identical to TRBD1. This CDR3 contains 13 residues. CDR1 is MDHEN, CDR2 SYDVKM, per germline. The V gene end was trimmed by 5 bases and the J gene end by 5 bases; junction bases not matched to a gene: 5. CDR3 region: CASSVTQGYGYTF. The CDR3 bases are TGTGCCAGCAGTGTAACACAGGGGTATGGCTACACCTTC.

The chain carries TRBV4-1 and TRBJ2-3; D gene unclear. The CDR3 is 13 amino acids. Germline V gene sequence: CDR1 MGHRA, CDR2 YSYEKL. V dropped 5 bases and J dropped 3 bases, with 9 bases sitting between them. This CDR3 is CASSTPSTDTQYF. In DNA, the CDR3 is TGCGCCAGCAGCACCCCAAGTACAGATACGCAGTATTTT.

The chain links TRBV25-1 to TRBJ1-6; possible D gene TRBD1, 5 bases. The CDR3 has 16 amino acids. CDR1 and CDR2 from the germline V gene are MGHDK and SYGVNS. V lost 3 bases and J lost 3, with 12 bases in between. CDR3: CASSDGATGYNSPLHF. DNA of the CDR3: TGTGCCAGCAGTGATGGGGCAACTGGCTATAATTCACCCCTCCACTTT.

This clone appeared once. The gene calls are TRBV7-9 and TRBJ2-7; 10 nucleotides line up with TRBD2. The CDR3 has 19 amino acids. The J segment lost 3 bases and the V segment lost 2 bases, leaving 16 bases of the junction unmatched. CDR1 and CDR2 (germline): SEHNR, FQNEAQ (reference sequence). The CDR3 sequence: CASSLRGIGLAGVFYEQYF. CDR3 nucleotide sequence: TGTGCCAGCAGCTTAAGGGGGATCGGGCTAGCGGGAGTGTTCTACGAGCAGTACTTC.

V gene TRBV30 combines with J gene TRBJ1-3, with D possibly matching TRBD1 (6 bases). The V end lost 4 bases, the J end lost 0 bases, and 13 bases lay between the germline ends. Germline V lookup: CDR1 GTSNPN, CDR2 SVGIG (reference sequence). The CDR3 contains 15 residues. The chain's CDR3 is CAWNRGQASGNTIYF. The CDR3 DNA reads TGTGCCTGGAATCGGGGGCAGGCCTCTGGAAACACCATATATTTT.

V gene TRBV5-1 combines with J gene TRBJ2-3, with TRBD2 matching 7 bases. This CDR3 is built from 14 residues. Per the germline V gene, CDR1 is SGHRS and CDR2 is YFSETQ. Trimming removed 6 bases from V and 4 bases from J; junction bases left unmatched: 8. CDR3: CASTSVGGSDTQYF. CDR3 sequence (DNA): TGCGCCAGCACCTCCGTGGGAGGGTCAGATACGCAGTATTTT.

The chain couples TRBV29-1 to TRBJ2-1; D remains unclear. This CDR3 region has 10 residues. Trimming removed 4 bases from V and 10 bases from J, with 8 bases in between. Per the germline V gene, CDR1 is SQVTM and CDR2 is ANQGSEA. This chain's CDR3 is CSVGQTEQFF. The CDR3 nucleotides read TGCAGCGTTGGCCAGACGGAGCAGTTCTTC.

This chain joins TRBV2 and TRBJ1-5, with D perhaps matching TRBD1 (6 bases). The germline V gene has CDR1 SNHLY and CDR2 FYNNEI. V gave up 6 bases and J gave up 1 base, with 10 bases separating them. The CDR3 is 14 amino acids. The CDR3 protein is CASSRGVSNQPQHF. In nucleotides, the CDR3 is TGTGCCAGCAGCAGGGGCGTGAGCAATCAGCCCCAGCATTTT.

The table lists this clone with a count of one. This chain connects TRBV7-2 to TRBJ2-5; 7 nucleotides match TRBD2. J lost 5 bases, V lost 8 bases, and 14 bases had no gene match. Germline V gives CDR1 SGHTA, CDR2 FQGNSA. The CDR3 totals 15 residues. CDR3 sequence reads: CASGRASGYGETQYF. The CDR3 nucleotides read TGTGCCAGCGGCAGGGCTAGCGGCTATGGGGAGACCCAGTACTTC.

CDR3 in amino acids: CASNRGRIYYNEQFF. For the CDR3, the DNA is TGTGCCAGCAATCGCGGGAGGATTTACTACAATGAGCAGTTCTTC. The chain employs TRBV28 and TRBJ2-1; TRBD2 matches 8 bases. V shed 7 bases, J shed 3 bases, and the junction held 8 bases outside the gene matches. The CDR3 consists of 15 residues. The germline gives CDR1 MDHEN, CDR2 SYDVKM.

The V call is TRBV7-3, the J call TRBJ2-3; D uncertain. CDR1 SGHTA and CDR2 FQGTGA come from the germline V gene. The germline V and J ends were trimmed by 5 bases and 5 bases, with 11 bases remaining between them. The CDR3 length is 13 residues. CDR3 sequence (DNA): TGTGCCAGCAGCCTATTAGTCGGAGATACGCAGTATTTT. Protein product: CASSLLVGDTQYF.

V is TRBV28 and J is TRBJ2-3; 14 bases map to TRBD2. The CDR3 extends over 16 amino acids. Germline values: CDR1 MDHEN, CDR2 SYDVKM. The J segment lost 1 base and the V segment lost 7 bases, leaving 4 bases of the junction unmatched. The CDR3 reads CASIGGLAGGTDTQYF. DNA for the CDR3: TGTGCCAGCATCGGGGGACTAGCGGGAGGCACAGATACGCAGTATTTT.

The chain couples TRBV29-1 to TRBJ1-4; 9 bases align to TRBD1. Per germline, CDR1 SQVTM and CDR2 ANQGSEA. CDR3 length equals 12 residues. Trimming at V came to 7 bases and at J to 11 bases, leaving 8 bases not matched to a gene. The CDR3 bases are TGCAGCGCTGGGGGGGACAGGGAGAAACTGTTTTTT. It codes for CSAGGDREKLFF.

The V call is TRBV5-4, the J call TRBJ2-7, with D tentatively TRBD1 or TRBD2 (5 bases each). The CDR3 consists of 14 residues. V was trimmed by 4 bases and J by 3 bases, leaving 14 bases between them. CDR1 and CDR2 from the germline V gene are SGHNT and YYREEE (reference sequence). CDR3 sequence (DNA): TGTGCCAGCAGCCGGGACGGGGCCATCTACGAGCAGTACTTC. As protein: CASSRDGAIYEQYF.

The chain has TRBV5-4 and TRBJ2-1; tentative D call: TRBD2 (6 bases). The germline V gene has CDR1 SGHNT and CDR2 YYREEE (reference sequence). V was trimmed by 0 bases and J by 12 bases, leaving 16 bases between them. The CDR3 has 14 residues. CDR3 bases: TGTGCCAGCAGCTTGGCCCGGACTACTGATGGGCAGTTCTTC. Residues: CASSLARTTDGQFF.

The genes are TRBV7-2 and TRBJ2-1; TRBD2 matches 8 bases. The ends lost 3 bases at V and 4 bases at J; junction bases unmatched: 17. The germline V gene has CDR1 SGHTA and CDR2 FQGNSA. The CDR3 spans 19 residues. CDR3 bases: TGTGCCAGCAGCTTTGCAATGCAGCGTCGCGGGAGGACTTACAATGAGCAGTTCTTC. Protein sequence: CASSFAMQRRGRTYNEQFF.

For the CDR3, the DNA is TGTGCCAGCAGTGAACACGGAAGGAGCTCCTACGAGCAGTACTTC. Amino acids: CASSEHGRSSYEQYF. The chain uses TRBV6-1 and TRBJ2-7; D gene uncertain. With 2 bases removed from V and 0 bases from J, the gap between germline ends came to 11 bases. CDR1 and CDR2 (germline): MNHNS, SASEGT. The CDR3 runs 15 residues.

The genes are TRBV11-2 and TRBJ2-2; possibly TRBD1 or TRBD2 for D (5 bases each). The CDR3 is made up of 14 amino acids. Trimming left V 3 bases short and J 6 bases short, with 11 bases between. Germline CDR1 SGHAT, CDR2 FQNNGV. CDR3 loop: CASSLVRGAGELFF. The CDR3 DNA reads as TGTGCCAGCAGCTTGGTCCGAGGGGCCGGGGAGCTGTTTTTT. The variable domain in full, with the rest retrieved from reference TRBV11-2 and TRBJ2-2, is EAGVAQSPRYKIIEKRQSVAFWCNPISGHATLYWYQQILGQGPKLLIQFQNNGVVDDSQLPKDRFSAERLKGVDSTLKIQPAKLEDSAVYLCASSLVRGAGELFFGEGSRLTVL.